Reported below is one TCR beta chain. What it binds is unknown. The junction had 7 bases not matched to a gene; V was cut back by 6 bases and J by 1 base. Germline CDR1 reads SQVTM; CDR2 reads ANQGSEA. The CDR3 length is 14 residues. Libraries were prepared by immunoSEQ multiplex PCR; TCRdb keeps only in-frame clonotypes and omits some of them. The sample has some 680,000 clones, around four fifths seen once; the top ten hold around 2%. The sample belongs to a study of shared clonotypes between healthy human individuals. Findings and caveats of the study: Collection of samples was limited to blood; tissue repertoires likely differ.

The clonotype was recovered from a young woman in good health. The rearrangement uses TRBV29-1 and TRBJ2-3, with 7 bases lining up with TRBD1. Sequencing used memory CD4+ T cells sorted from blood. Subset here: CD45RA-negative fraction. CDR3 region: CSVVAGGGTDTQYF. In DNA form, the CDR3 reads TGCAGCGTAGTCGCAGGGGGTGGCACAGATACGCAGTATTTT.